This T cell receptor beta chain was sequenced for a study of blood T cell repertoires in COVID-19. Across the whole study: Whether acute or convalescent, the COVID-19 samples came from the United States, Italy and Spain. The analysed material was cDNA or gDNA that came from T cells, B-cell-depleted T cells, or PBMCs.

Germline lookup yields CDR1 MNHNS and CDR2 SASEGT. V was pared by 4 bases and J by 2 bases, with 9 bases of the junction left unmatched. This CDR3 region has 17 residues. Original handling: Using reference gene primer amplification, nucleated cell counts were estimated. The data were produced by immunoSEQ multiplex PCR, yet TCRdb's version contains in-frame clones alone and is incomplete. Clone size and the V and J calls come from that table; the DNA yielded D and trimming. The sample contains approximately 110,000 clones, approximately 85% of which appear only once. The sequenced sample consisted of peripheral blood. The gene calls are TRBV6-1 and TRBJ2-1, with TRBD2 matching 9 bases. The receptor comes from a human donor in a cohort sampled during active COVID-19. The CDR3 region is CASSGPGASGTYNEQFF. CDR3 nucleotide sequence: TGTGCCAGCAGTGGCCCCGGGGCTAGCGGGACCTACAATGAGCAGTTCTTC.